The 31 T cell receptor beta chains reported below all come from one sample, sequenced in a study of human CD8 memory T cell subsets. It was UMI-labeled 5' RACE by which the TCR beta libraries were made. Reprocessing the 5' RACE reads, TCRdb reports a single entry for every CDR3 protein and omits DNA. The sample data list about 5,600 distinct CDR3 sequences. What was sequenced was CD8+ effector memory T cells (TEM) sorted from PBMCs. Documented subset: effector memory CD8 T cells, CCR7- CD45RO+ CD95+. The receptors here all came from a human donor in good health.

V gene TRBV12-3 or TRBV12-4 combines with J gene TRBJ2-7; there is no DNA to check the TCRdb D call of TRBD2. The CDR3 spans 13 residues. The CDR3 sequence is CATRAGDLYEQYF.

This rearrangement joins TRBV7-9 to TRBJ2-4; there is no DNA to check the TCRdb D call of TRBD2. Germline CDR1 SEHNR, CDR2 FQNEAQ (reference sequence). The CDR3 totals 19 residues. The CDR3 spells CASSGAGTSGGLAKNIQYF.

In terms of frequency, this clonotype is medium-sized. V is TRBV27 and J is TRBJ1-1. This CDR3 comprises 11 residues. CDR1 and CDR2 (germline): MNHEY, SMNVEV (reference sequence). CDR3: CAAKGATEAFF.

V gene TRBV5-1 combines with J gene TRBJ2-1; TCRdb returns TRBD2, unconfirmable since there is no DNA. Germline values: CDR1 SGHRS, CDR2 YFSETQ. CDR3 length: 15 amino acids. CDR3 sequence: CASSMSGRGVDEQFF.

CDR3 protein: CASRLGSGTEAFF. The chain joins TRBV7-6 to TRBJ1-1. There are 13 residues in the CDR3. Germline V gene lookup returns CDR1 SGHVS and CDR2 FNYEAQ.

The chain carries TRBV29-1 and TRBJ2-7; TCRdb designates TRBD1, a call that cannot be tested without DNA. The CDR3 covers 11 residues. The V gene's germline CDR1 is SQVTM and CDR2 ANQGSEA. The chain's CDR3 is CSVEKGPEQYF.

The genes are TRBV7-9 and TRBJ2-7; TCRdb calls TRBD1, which cannot be checked without DNA. This CDR3 has 15 residues. In germline, CDR1 is SEHNR, CDR2 FQNEAQ (reference sequence). The chain's CDR3 is CASSGGPSPTYEQYF.

The rearrangement links TRBV6-2 or TRBV6-3 to TRBJ2-3; as DNA is missing, the TRBD2 call by TCRdb cannot be tested. Germline assignment: CDR1 MNHEY and CDR2 SVGEGT. CDR3 length equals 15 residues. The chain's CDR3 is CASSYKREGPDTQYF.

The chain couples TRBV4-2 to TRBJ2-1. CDR1 LGHNA and CDR2 YNFKEQ come from the germline V gene. The CDR3 contains 11 residues. The CDR3 reads CASSHVNEQFF.

This chain uses TRBV11-2 with TRBJ2-1; TCRdb's D call, TRBD1, is unchecked because there is no DNA. CDR3 size: 14 residues. The germline V gene encodes CDR1 SGHAT and CDR2 FQNNGV. This CDR3 is CASSLDWQGIEQFF.

Measured by frequency, this clonotype is large (0.1 to 1%). The chain joins TRBV28 to TRBJ1-5; checking the TCRdb D call of TRBD1 is not possible without DNA. The CDR3 runs to 15 residues. Germline assignment: CDR1 MDHEN and CDR2 SYDVKM. The CDR3 protein is CASSLPGEDNQPQHF.

The chain combines TRBV5-4 with TRBJ2-2; TCRdb designates TRBD1, a call that cannot be tested without DNA. Looked up from germline, CDR1 is SGHNT and CDR2 is YYREEE (reference sequence). The CDR3 has 14 amino acids. The CDR3 loop reads CASSLGERSGELFF.

This clonotype counts as medium-sized by frequency. This chain's CDR3 is CASSFGPMQETQYF. The V gene is TRBV5-6, the J gene TRBJ2-5. The CDR3 sequence is 14 residues long. The germline CDR1 and CDR2 sequences are SGHDT and YYEEEE. The variable domain in full, completed from reference TRBV5-6 and TRBJ2-5, reads DAGVTQSPTHLIKTRGQQVTLRCSPKSGHDTVSWYQQALGQGPQFIFQYYEEEERQRGNFPDRFSGHQFPNYSSELNVNALLLGDSALYLCASSFGPMQETQYFGPGTRLLVL.

By frequency, this clonotype is medium-sized. J is TRBJ2-1 and V is TRBV23-1; TCRdb selects TRBD1, and the lack of DNA leaves this call unchecked. TRBV23-1 is identified as an open reading frame with a role that is uncertain. This CDR3 contains 17 residues. CDR3 region: CASSLQPGTGHNNEQFF.

This clonotype is labeled medium-sized based on frequency. CDR3 sequence reads: CASRGGLAKNIQYF. The V and J genes are TRBV7-3 and TRBJ2-4; TCRdb outputs TRBD2, but without DNA this stays unchecked. CDR3 length equals 14 residues. Germline values: CDR1 SGHTA, CDR2 FQGTGA.

CDR3 region: CASSQGLGRYEQFF. The chain carries TRBV4-1 and TRBJ2-1; TCRdb names TRBD2, which stays unverified in the absence of DNA. Germline assignment: CDR1 MGHRA and CDR2 YSYEKL. The length of the CDR3 is 14 residues.

Frequency places this clonotype as medium-sized. J is TRBJ2-5 and V is TRBV6-5; TCRdb picks TRBD1, but there is no DNA to check that call. The germline gives CDR1 MNHEY, CDR2 SVGAGI. The CDR3 is made up of 15 amino acids. CDR3 sequence: CASSYGTGGQETQYF.

The chain recombines TRBV6-2 or TRBV6-3 with TRBJ1-1. CDR3 length equals 13 residues. CDR1 and CDR2 (germline): MNHEY, SVGEGT. The CDR3 is CASSYSMQGEAFF.

Considering frequency, this clonotype is medium-sized. The chain carries TRBV20-1 and TRBJ2-3; the TCRdb call, TRBD2, lacks DNA for checking. The CDR3 is 17 residues long. The germline V gene has CDR1 DFQATT and CDR2 SNEGSKA (reference sequence). The CDR3 sequence is CSAVGLAGGPSTDTQYF.

The gene calls are TRBV20-1 and TRBJ2-5; TCRdb proposes TRBD2, but this gene call is untestable without DNA. CDR1 and CDR2 from the germline V gene are DFQATT and SNEGSKA (reference sequence). The CDR3 totals 14 residues. CDR3 sequence reads: CSARGLEHTETQYF.

The chain couples TRBV24-1 to TRBJ2-3. The CDR3 is 16 residues long. Germline-derived CDR1 and CDR2 are KGHDR and SFDVKD. The CDR3 here is CATSALQNPYTDTQYF.

V usage is TRBV7-8 and J usage is TRBJ2-3. The CDR3 loop spans 16 amino acids. Germline CDR1 SGHVS, CDR2 FQNEAQ. The CDR3 protein is CASSLALAVSTDTQYF.

Here the CDR3 reads CASSLELSGGTGELFF. This chain links TRBV7-8 with TRBJ2-2; TCRdb outputs TRBD1, but without DNA this stays unchecked. Germline V lookup: CDR1 SGHVS, CDR2 FQNEAQ. The CDR3 has 16 amino acids.

The V gene is TRBV5-1, the J gene TRBJ2-1; TCRdb outputs TRBD1, but without DNA this stays unchecked. The V gene's germline CDR1 is SGHRS and CDR2 YFSETQ. This CDR3 is built from 15 residues. This chain's CDR3 is CASSTYRASYNEQFF.

By frequency, this clonotype is medium-sized. This chain uses TRBV27 with TRBJ2-1. There are 14 residues in the CDR3. Germline lookup yields CDR1 MNHEY and CDR2 SMNVEV (reference sequence). This CDR3 reads CASRGGNLHNEQFF.

The chain employs TRBV7-2 and TRBJ1-1; the TRBD1 assignment by TCRdb is unverifiable without DNA. The CDR3 spans 16 residues. CDR1 and CDR2 from the germline V gene are SGHTA and FQGNSA. The CDR3 loop is CASSLWTGGANTEAFF.

The gene calls are TRBV3-1 and TRBJ2-1. Per germline, CDR1 LGHDT and CDR2 YNNKEL (reference sequence). CDR3 size: 14 residues. CDR3 sequence: CASSPTSLDNEQFF.

The chain uses TRBV12-5 and TRBJ1-3. The CDR3 is made up of 16 amino acids. From germline, CDR1 is LGHNT and CDR2 FRNRAP. This CDR3 is CASGFGSEGSGNTIYF. The full variable domain, rest sourced from reference TRBV12-5 and TRBJ1-3, is DARVTQTPRHKVTEMGQEVTMRCQPILGHNTVFWYRQTMMQGLELLAYFRNRAPLDDSGMPKDRFSAEMPDATLATLKIQPSEPRDSAVYFCASGFGSEGSGNTIYFGEGSWLTVV.

The genes are TRBV5-1 and TRBJ2-5; TCRdb's D gene call, TRBD1, goes unchecked for lack of DNA. The CDR3 length is 16 residues. The germline CDR1 and CDR2 sequences are SGHRS and YFSETQ. The CDR3 reads CASSRTRDRGQETQYF.

The chain employs TRBV10-3 and TRBJ2-1; TCRdb calls TRBD2, which cannot be checked without DNA. This CDR3 has 16 residues. Germline CDR1 is ENHRY and CDR2 is SYGVKD. CDR3 sequence reads: CAISDVARVGLHEQFF.

Judged by frequency, this clonotype is medium-sized (0.01 to 0.1%). The gene calls are TRBV7-8 and TRBJ2-7; lacking DNA, the TRBD1 call made by TCRdb goes unchecked. The germline CDR1 and CDR2 sequences are SGHVS and FQNEAQ. CDR3 size: 13 residues. CDR3: CASSPDRGYEQYF.